Each of the 13 T cell receptor beta chains below was sequenced from the same sample in a study of CD8 T cells in ankylosing spondylitis. These receptors have no known antigen. Study-level results: Ankylosing spondylitis blood appeared to be characterized by a TCR beta motif of 8 or 9 highly homologous variants.

A single record per CDR3 protein comes from TCRdb applying MiXCR to the 5' RACE reads. The sample has around 140,000 distinct CDR3 sequences, roughly 18% seen once. The specimen sequenced was blood, either unsorted or a sorted T cell fraction (not recorded which). The source is a male donor with ankylosing spondylitis.

This clonotype was seen many times. The gene calls are TRBV12-3 or TRBV12-4 and TRBJ2-7; D remains ambiguous. The CDR3 is 12 amino acids. V was cut by 0 bases and J by 5 bases, with 5 bases left in between. The CDR3 coding sequence is TGTGCCAGCAGTTTAGCGTGGCACGAGCAGTACTTC. The encoded protein is CASSLAWHEQYF.

The CDR3 loop is CASSQGPTRTDTQYF. Here the CDR3 DNA reads TGCGCCAGCAGCCAAGGACCGACTCGCACAGATACGCAGTATTTT. The chain uses TRBV4-1 and TRBJ2-3; D is unclear. CDR1 MGHRA and CDR2 YSYEKL come from the germline V gene. The CDR3 runs to 15 residues. V lost 1 base and J 1 base, leaving 9 bases between the germline ends.

The chain employs TRBV5-1 and TRBJ1-5; 10 nucleotides line up with TRBD1. The CDR3 sequence is 16 residues long. Germline V gene data show CDR1 as SGHRS and CDR2 as YFSETQ. The trim removed 3 bases at V and 3 bases at J, leaving 6 bases unmatched. Here the CDR3 reads CASSSPGQGFNQPQHF. CDR3 DNA sequence: TGCGCCAGCAGCTCACCGGGACAGGGGTTCAATCAGCCCCAGCATTTT.

The rearrangement joins TRBV20-1 to TRBJ1-2, with D unresolved. The germline gives CDR1 DFQATT, CDR2 SNEGSKA (reference sequence). CDR3 size: 8 residues. The DNA of the CDR3 is TGCAGCCCAGCGGTCTACACCTTC. Translating it yields CSPAVYTF.

This clonotype has just a few counts. The chain combines TRBV27 with TRBJ2-1, with 7 bases matching TRBD2. Germline V gene data show CDR1 as MNHEY and CDR2 as SMNVEV (reference sequence). The CDR3 has 15 amino acids. V shed 7 bases, J shed 4 bases, and the junction held 10 bases outside the gene matches. CDR3 residues: CASNPYGEGYNEQFF. In DNA, the CDR3 is TGTGCCAGCAATCCATACGGGGAGGGGTACAATGAGCAGTTCTTC.

This chain uses TRBV5-6 with TRBJ2-7; no clear D. Trimming pared 2 bases from V and 7 bases from J, leaving 10 bases between. The germline CDR1 and CDR2 sequences are SGHDT and YYEEEE. The CDR3 loop spans 12 amino acids. The CDR3 is CASSFLEAEQYF. The CDR3 DNA reads TGTGCCAGCAGCTTTTTGGAAGCTGAGCAGTACTTC.

This clonotype was counted a few times. The chain couples TRBV28 to TRBJ2-1; TRBD2 agrees at 8 bases. V lost 7 bases, J lost 8 bases, and 7 bases stayed unmatched. This CDR3 has 13 amino acids. The V gene's germline CDR1 is MDHEN and CDR2 SYDVKM. DNA for the CDR3: TGTGCCAGCAAAGAGCGGGAGCTCGATGAGCAGTTCTTC. Translated, it gives CASKERELDEQFF.

This clonotype appeared many times. The V and J genes are TRBV29-1 and TRBJ2-1, with 9 bases aligning to TRBD1. The CDR3 is 13 amino acids. The germline V gene encodes CDR1 SQVTM and CDR2 ANQGSEA. V trimming: 6 bases; J trimming: 3 bases; junction bases outside the gene matches: 3. The CDR3 is CSVGTGIYNEQFF. The CDR3 region has the DNA TGCAGCGTGGGGACAGGGATCTACAATGAGCAGTTCTTC.

CDR3 DNA: TGCGCCAGCAGCCAAGATCGGAGATTTCAAGAGACCCAGTACTTC. Amino acid sequence: CASSQDRRFQETQYF. V gene TRBV4-1 combines with J gene TRBJ2-5; no reliable D call. CDR3 length: 15 amino acids. Per germline, CDR1 MGHRA and CDR2 YSYEKL. V lost 0 bases and J lost 2, with 10 bases in between.

The rearrangement links TRBV27 to TRBJ2-7; D gene ambiguous. Per the germline V gene, CDR1 is MNHEY and CDR2 is SMNVEV (reference sequence). The CDR3 spans 12 residues. V gave up 6 bases and J gave up 2 bases, with 8 bases separating them. The CDR3 sequence: CASSPLTYEQYF. The CDR3 DNA is TGTGCCAGCAGCCCCCTGACCTACGAGCAGTACTTC.

This clonotype was observed a handful of times. This chain links TRBV2 with TRBJ1-1; tentative D call: TRBD1 (6 bases). CDR3 length: 13 amino acids. V lost 10 bases to trimming and J lost 6 bases, with 18 bases between them. Looked up from germline, CDR1 is SNHLY and CDR2 is FYNNEI. In DNA, the CDR3 is TGTGCCAACCTAAGGAGGAAGGGGGCTGAAGCTTTCTTT. It yields the protein CANLRRKGAEAFF.

This clonotype was counted ten times or more. This rearrangement joins TRBV7-9 to TRBJ2-2; no reliable D call. The germline V gene has CDR1 SEHNR and CDR2 FQNEAQ (reference sequence). V was shortened by 2 bases and J by 7 bases, with 11 bases between the two germline ends. The CDR3 spans 14 residues. CDR3 bases: TGTGCCAGCAGCTTACATCCCTACATCGGGGAGCTGTTTTTT. It translates to CASSLHPYIGELFF.

The chain combines TRBV27 with TRBJ2-3, with a possible D match to TRBD2 (6 bases). The CDR3 runs to 14 residues. Per the germline V gene, CDR1 is MNHEY and CDR2 is SMNVEV (reference sequence). With 4 bases removed from V and 3 bases from J, the gap between germline ends came to 11 bases. The CDR3 protein is CASSSGSGTDTQYF. CDR3 bases: TGTGCCAGCAGTTCCGGGAGTGGGACAGATACGCAGTATTTT.